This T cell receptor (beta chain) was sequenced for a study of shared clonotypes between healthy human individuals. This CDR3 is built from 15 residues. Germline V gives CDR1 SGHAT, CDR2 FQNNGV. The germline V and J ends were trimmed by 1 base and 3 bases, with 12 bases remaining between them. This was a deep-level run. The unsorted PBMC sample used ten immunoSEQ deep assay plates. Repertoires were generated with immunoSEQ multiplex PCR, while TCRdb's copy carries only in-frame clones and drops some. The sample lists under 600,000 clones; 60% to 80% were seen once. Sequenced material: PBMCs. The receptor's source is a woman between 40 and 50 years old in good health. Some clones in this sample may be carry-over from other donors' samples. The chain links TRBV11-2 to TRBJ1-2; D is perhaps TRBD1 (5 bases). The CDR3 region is CASSLVPGGDYGYTF. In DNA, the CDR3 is TGTGCCAGCAGCTTAGTCCCGGGGGGGGACTATGGCTACACCTTC.